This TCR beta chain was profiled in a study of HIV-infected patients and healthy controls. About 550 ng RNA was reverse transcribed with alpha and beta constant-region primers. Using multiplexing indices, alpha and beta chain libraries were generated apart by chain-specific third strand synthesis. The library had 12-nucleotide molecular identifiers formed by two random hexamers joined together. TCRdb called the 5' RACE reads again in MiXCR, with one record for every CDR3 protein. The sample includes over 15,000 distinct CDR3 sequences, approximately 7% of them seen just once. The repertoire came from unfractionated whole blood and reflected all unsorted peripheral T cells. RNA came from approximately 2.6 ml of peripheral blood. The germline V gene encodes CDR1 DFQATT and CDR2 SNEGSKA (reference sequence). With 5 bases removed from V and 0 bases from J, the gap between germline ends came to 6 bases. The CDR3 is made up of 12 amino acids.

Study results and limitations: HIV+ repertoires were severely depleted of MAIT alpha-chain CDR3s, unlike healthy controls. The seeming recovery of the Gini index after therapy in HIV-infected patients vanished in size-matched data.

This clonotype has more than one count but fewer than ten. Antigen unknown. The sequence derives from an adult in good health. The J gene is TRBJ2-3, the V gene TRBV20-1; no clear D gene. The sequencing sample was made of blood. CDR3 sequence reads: CSAPMSTDTQYF. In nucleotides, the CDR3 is TGCAGTGCTCCCATGAGCACAGATACGCAGTATTTT.